The rows below give T cell receptor beta chains drawn from one sample of a study of cytotoxic CD8 clonotypes in ibrutinib-treated CLL. Some clones are missing from TCRdb's copy, which holds only in-frame ones; the method was immunoSEQ multiplex PCR. The data hold some 92,000 clones, with about 74% observed a single time. Sequenced material: PBMCs, taken after 24 months of ibrutinib treatment. These receptors originate from a human donor with chronic lymphocytic leukemia. CDR3s include the opening cysteine and the closing phenylalanine or tryptophan. The D gene is left open where the match is weak. Expanded clones are given a class, and other clones once, few, many or no size at all.

TRBV5-6	TRBJ2-3	NA	NA	TGTGCCAGCAGCCATACAGGAATCACAGATACGCAGTATTTT	CASSHTGITDTQYF
TRBV15	TRBJ2-2	TRBD1	NA	TGTGCCACCAGCAGGAAGGACAGGGATAACACCGGGGAGCTGTTTTTT	CATSRKDRDNTGELFF
TRBV7-9	TRBJ1-1	NA	NA	TGTGCCAGCAGCTTCTTGGGGATCGGCACTGAAGCTTTCTTT	CASSFLGIGTEAFF
TRBV7-9	TRBJ2-5	TRBD1	NA	TGTGCCAGCAGCTTAAGGACAGGGGAGACCCAGTACTTC	CASSLRTGETQYF
TRBV28	TRBJ2-3	NA	NA	TGTGCCAGCAGTTTTCTATCAGGCACAGATACGCAGTATTTT	CASSFLSGTDTQYF
TRBV2	TRBJ1-2	NA	NA	TGTGCCAGCAGTACCCAAGGGGACTATGGCTACACCTTC	CASSTQGDYGYTF
TRBV6-1	TRBJ2-3	TRBD2	NA	TGTGCCAGCAGTGAGATAAGGACTAGAACCACAGATACGCAGTATTTT	CASSEIRTRTTDTQYF
TRBV5-4	TRBJ2-3	NA	NA	TGTGCCAGCAGCGTCGGAGAGGCAGATACGCAGTATTTT	CASSVGEADTQYF
TRBV12-5	TRBJ1-3	NA	NA	TGTGCTAGTGGTTTGGGTCAGGGCGTCTCTGGAAACACCATATATTTT	CASGLGQGVSGNTIYF
TRBV13	TRBJ1-3	NA	NA	TGTGCCAGCAGCTTAGGGGGGAGACCTTCTGGAAACACCATATATTTT	CASSLGGRPSGNTIYF
TRBV7-8	TRBJ2-5	TRBD2	NA	TGTGCCAGCAGCTTAGGACTAGCGGGGGGGCCCCAGTACTTC	CASSLGLAGGPQYF
TRBV6-1	TRBJ1-2	NA	NA	TGTGCCAGCAGTGAGGCCCCTGGACAGTACTATGGCTACACCTTC	CASSEAPGQYYGYTF
TRBV5-1	TRBJ1-3	TRBD1	NA	TGCGCCAGCAGCTTGCGACCTGACAGGGTTTCTGGAAACACCATATATTTT	CASSLRPDRVSGNTIYF
TRBV19	TRBJ2-2	NA	many	TGTGCCAGTAGTATAGTAGGTACCGGGGAGCTGTTTTTT	CASSIVGTGELFF
TRBV10-1	TRBJ2-1	NA	NA	TGCGCCAGCAGTGATAACGTAGTAAATGAGCAGTTCTTC	CASSDNVVNEQFF
TRBV5-4	TRBJ2-3	TRBD1	NA	TGTGCCAGCAGCTTTCCTACAGGGGGAAGGGCAGATACGCAGTATTTT	CASSFPTGGRADTQYF
TRBV2	TRBJ1-5	TRBD1	NA	TGTGCCAGCAGTGGACAGGGTTACCAGCCCCAGCATTTT	CASSGQGYQPQHF
TRBV5-6	TRBJ1-5	TRBD1	NA	TGTGCCAGCAGCTGGACAGGGGGTAGCAATCAGCCCCAGCATTTT	CASSWTGGSNQPQHF
TRBV4-1	TRBJ2-1	NA	NA	TGCGCCAGCAGCCAAGATGCGCATAAGGACAATGAGCAGTTCTTC	CASSQDAHKDNEQFF
TRBV15	TRBJ2-7	TRBD1	NA	TGTGCCACCAGCAGGAGTCCCCTGGGACAGGGGGCTTACGAGCAGTACTTC	CATSRSPLGQGAYEQYF